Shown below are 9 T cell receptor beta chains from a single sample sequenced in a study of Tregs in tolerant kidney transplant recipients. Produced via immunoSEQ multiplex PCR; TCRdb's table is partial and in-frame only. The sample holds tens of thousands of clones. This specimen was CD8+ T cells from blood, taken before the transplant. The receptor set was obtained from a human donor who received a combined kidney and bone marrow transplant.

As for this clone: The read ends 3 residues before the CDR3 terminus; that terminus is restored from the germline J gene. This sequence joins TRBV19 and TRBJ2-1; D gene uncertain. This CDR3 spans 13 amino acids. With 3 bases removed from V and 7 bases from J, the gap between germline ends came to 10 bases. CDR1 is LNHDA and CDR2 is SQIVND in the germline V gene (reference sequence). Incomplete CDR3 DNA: TGTGCCAGTAGTATTGGTAGAGTGAATGAG. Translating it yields CASSIGRVNE. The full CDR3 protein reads CASSIGRVNEQFF.

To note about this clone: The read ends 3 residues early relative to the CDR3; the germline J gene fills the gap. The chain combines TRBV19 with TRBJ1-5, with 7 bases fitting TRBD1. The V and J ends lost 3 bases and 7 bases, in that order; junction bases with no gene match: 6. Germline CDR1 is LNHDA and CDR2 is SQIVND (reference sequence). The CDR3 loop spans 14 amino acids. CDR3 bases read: TGTGCCAGTAGTATCTGGCAGGGGGACCAGCCC. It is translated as CASSIWQGDQP. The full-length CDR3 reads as CASSIWQGDQPQHF. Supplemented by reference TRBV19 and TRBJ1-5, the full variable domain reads DGGITQSPKYLFRKEGQNVTLSCEQNLNHDAMYWYRQDPGQGLRLIYYSQIVNDFQKGDIAEGYSVSREKKESFPLTVTSAQKNPTAFYLCASSIWQGDQPQHFGDGTRLSIL.

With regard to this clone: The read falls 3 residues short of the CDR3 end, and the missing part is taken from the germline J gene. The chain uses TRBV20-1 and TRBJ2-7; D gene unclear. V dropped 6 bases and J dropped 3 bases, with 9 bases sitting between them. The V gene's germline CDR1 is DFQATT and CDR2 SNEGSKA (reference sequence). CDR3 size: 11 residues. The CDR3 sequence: CSAKQGYEQYF. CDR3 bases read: TGCAGTGCAAAACAAGGCTACGAG.

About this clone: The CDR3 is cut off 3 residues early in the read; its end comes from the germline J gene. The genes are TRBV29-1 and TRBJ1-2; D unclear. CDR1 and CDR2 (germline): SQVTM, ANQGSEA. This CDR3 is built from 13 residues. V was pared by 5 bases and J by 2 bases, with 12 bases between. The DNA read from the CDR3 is TGCAGCGTTCATGCGGGGAGCAACTATGGC. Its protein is CSVHAGSNYG. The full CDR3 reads CSVHAGSNYGYTF.

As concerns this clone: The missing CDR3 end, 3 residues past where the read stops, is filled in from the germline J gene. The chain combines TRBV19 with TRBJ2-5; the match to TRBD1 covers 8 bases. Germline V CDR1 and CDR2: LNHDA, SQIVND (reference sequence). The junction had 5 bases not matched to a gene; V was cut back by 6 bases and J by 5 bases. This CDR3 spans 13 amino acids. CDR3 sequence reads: CASSRGLWETQYF. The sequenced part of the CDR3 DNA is TGTGCCAGTAGCAGGGGGCTGTGGGAGACC.

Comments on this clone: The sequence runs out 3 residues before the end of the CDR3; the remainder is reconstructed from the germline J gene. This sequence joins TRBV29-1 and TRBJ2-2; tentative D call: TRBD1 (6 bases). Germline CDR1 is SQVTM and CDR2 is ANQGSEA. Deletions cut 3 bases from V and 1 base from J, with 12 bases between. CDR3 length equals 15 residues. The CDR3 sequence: CSVDRGDKNTGELFF. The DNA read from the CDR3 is TGCAGCGTTGATCGAGGGGACAAGAACACCGGGGAG.

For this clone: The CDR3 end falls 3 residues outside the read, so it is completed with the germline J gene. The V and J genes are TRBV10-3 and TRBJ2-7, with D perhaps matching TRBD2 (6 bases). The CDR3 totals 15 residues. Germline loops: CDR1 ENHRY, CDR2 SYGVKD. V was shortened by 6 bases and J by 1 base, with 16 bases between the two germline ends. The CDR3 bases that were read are TGTGCCATCAGGGACCCAGGGACTCCTTCCTACGAG. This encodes CAIRDPGTPSYE. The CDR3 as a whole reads CAIRDPGTPSYEQYF.

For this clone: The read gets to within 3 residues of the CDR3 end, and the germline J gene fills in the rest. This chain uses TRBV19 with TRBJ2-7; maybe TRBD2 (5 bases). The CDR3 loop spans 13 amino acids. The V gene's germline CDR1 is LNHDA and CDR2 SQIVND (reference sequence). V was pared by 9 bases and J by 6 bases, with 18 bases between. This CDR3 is CASRTSGLGEQYF. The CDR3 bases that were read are TGTGCCAGCCGAACCTCGGGGTTGGGCGAG.

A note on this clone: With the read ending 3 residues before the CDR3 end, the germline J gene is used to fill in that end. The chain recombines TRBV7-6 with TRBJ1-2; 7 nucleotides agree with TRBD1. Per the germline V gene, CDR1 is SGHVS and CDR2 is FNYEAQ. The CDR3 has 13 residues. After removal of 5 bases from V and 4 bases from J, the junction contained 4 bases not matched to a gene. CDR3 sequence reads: CASSEGGSYGYTF. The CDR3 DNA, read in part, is TGTGCCAGCAGCGAAGGGGGCTCCTATGGC.